This T cell receptor (beta chain) stems from a study of T cells after yellow fever vaccination. Overall study results and limits: One caveat is that FACS-sorted repertoires could contain abundant clonotypes contaminating from the bulk population.

The CDR3 length is 16 residues. Germline lookup yields CDR1 SNHLY and CDR2 FYNNEI. The ends were cut back, 3 bases at V and 3 bases at J, with 17 bases in the middle. TCRdb passed the 5' RACE reads through MiXCR, listing each CDR3 protein once. The sample has 620,000 or so distinct CDR3 sequences, approximately 16% seen once. In this sample, this clonotype turned up a few times. Its matching antigen is unknown. This sequence joins TRBV2 and TRBJ2-5, with D tentatively TRBD2 (6 bases). The source was PBMCs, collected 5 days after the first yellow fever vaccination. The TCR comes from a man between 18 and 29 years old who received the YFV17D yellow fever vaccine. The CDR3 nucleotides are TGTGCCAGCAGTGAGGAGGGGTTACAATGGGAAGAGACCCAGTACTTC. Protein sequence: CASSEEGLQWEETQYF. The variable domain in full, with the rest retrieved from reference TRBV2 and TRBJ2-5, is EPEVTQTPSHQVTQMGQEVILRCVPISNHLYFYWYRQILGQKVEFLVSFYNNEISEKSEIFDDQFSVERPDGSNFTLKIRSTKLEDSAMYFCASSEEGLQWEETQYFGPGTRLLVL.